The 14 T cell receptor beta chains below were found in one sample sequenced in a study of tumor-infiltrating lymphocytes in primary liver carcinoma. Synthesis of TCR beta cDNA was carried out from approximately 500 ng total RNA with a constant-region primer. Three rounds of nested multiplex PCR with slightly modified ARM-PCR produced TCR beta libraries. PCR rounds one and two used TRBV1-TRBV30 forward primers with a C-beta reverse primer for 10 cycles each. TCRdb called the multiplex PCR reads again in MiXCR, with one record for every CDR3 protein. The table records 330,000 or so distinct CDR3 sequences, about 65% of them present only once. Germline DNA was extracted too, while blood RNA derived from unsorted whole blood. Sequencing input: peripheral blood. The receptors originated from a middle-aged man with primary liver carcinoma and hepatitis B virus infection.

This clonotype appeared a few times. This rearrangement joins TRBV28 to TRBJ2-1, with 7 bases aligning to TRBD2. The J segment lost 8 bases and the V segment lost 7 bases, leaving 8 bases of the junction unmatched. The germline V gene has CDR1 MDHEN and CDR2 SYDVKM. The CDR3 length is 13 residues. CDR3 DNA: TGTGCCAGCACCCAAATGGGGGGGGATGAGCAGTTCTTC. It translates to CASTQMGGDEQFF.

About this clonotype itself: Possible read error: a much larger clone is one base away. The chain employs TRBV12-3 or TRBV12-4 and TRBJ1-1, with 8 bases fitting TRBD1. CDR3 size: 13 residues. The CDR3 region is CSSHSPGQGKAFF. The CDR3 coding sequence is TGTTCCAGCCATTCTCCCGGACAGGGTAAAGCTTTCTTT.

With regard to this clonotype: This clone may be a read error of a much larger clone one base away. V gene TRBV6-5 combines with J gene TRBJ2-7; 7 nucleotides align to TRBD1. The CDR3 length is 17 residues. From germline, CDR1 is MNHEY and CDR2 SVGAGI. This CDR3 is CTSSNFSGQVFRYEQYF. The CDR3 bases are TGTACCAGCAGTAACTTTTCCGGACAGGTTTTCCGGTACGAGCAGTACTTC.

This clonotype occurred a few times. At one end the junction does not follow the germline gene, possibly because of a read error. The rearrangement links TRBV12-3 or TRBV12-4 to TRBJ1-2, with a weak D call TRBD1 (5 bases). The CDR3 runs to 13 residues. The CDR3 sequence: CASNYWGGEGFTF. For the CDR3, the DNA is TGTGCCAGCAACTACTGGGGGGGTGAAGGCTTCACCTTC.

This clonotype was recorded only once. The junction differs from germline at one of its ends, possibly a read error. The chain carries TRBV11-3 and TRBJ2-1; no definite D call. The germline V gene has CDR1 SGHNT and CDR2 YENEEA. The CDR3 is 17 residues long. CDR3 bases: TGTGCCAGCAACTTAGATGGTGCAGCGACGGGCCACAATGAGCAGTTCTTC. Its protein is CASNLDGAATGHNEQFF. Based on the CDR3 plus reference TRBV11-3 and TRBJ2-1, the full variable domain is EAGVVQSPRYKIIEKKQPVAFWCNPISGHNTLYWYLQNLGQGPELLIRYENEEAVDDSQLPKDRFSAERLKGVDSTLKIQPAELGDSAVYLCASNLDGAATGHNEQFFGPGTRLTVL.

This sequence joins TRBV11-2 and TRBJ2-7; perhaps TRBD1 as D (6 bases). V lost 3 bases, J lost 13 bases, and 19 bases lay in between. Germline CDR1 and CDR2: SGHAT and FQNNGV. The CDR3 is made up of 13 amino acids. In nucleotides, the CDR3 is TGTGCCAGCAGCTTCAACGCCAGGACAGCCCAATACTTC. Protein: CASSFNARTAQYF.

This clonotype was picked up one time. This clone may be a read error of a much larger clone one base away. This chain connects TRBV29-1 to TRBJ2-1; 9 nucleotides align to TRBD1. The CDR3 loop spans 15 amino acids. Germline CDR1 reads SQVTM; CDR2 reads ANQGSEA. V shed 5 bases and J 8 bases; nucleotides not matched to a gene: 13. The CDR3 DNA reads as TGCAGCGTTAGACCGGGACAGGGATACATCGATGAGCAGTTCTTC. Translating it yields CSVRPGQGYIDEQFF.

This clonotype was counted once. The chain joins TRBV28 to TRBJ1-1; D possibly corresponds to TRBD1 (5 bases). This CDR3 contains 15 residues. V was pared by 4 bases and J by 3 bases, with 15 bases between. Germline CDR1 and CDR2: MDHEN and SYDVKM. This CDR3 is CASSSPGTAYTEAFF. The CDR3 bases are TGTGCCAGCAGTTCCCCGGGGACGGCTTACACTGAAGCTTTCTTT.

This clonotype has just one count. This may be a read error: a much more frequent sequence differs by one nucleotide. The gene calls are TRBV6-5 and TRBJ2-7; D remains unclear. Germline values: CDR1 MNHEY, CDR2 SVGAGI. V lost 6 bases, J lost 9 bases, and 12 bases lay in between. CDR3 size: 11 residues. CDR3 amino acids: CASSSLRMQYF. For the CDR3, the DNA is TGTGCCAGCAGCAGTCTCCGTATGCAGTACTTC.

Concerning this clonotype itself: This CDR3 fails to terminate in the conserved phenylalanine or tryptophan, so it likely reflects a read error. The DNA is omitted, as the CDR3 cannot be located on it reliably, and the CDR3 follows TCRdb's listing. V and J are TRBV1 and TRBJ2-1; whether TRBD1, the table's D call, matches the DNA was not checked. TRBV1 is shown as a pseudogene. Inclusive of both ends, the CDR3 amounts to 17 amino acids. The CDR3: CTSSPYETDRVGNEQFC.

As regards this clonotype: A junction end diverges from the germline sequence, so it may reflect a read error. This chain connects TRBV6-2 or TRBV6-3 to TRBJ1-4; D is ambiguous. This CDR3 has 16 residues. Germline V gene data show CDR1 as MNHEY and CDR2 as SVGEGT. In DNA, the CDR3 is TGTGCCAGCAGTAACCAGCGGCGGCGGACTAGTGAAAAACTGTTTTTT. As protein: CASSNQRRRTSEKLFF.

On this clonotype: A much larger clone differs by one base, so this may be a read error. This chain connects TRBV4-1 to TRBJ2-1; D is ambiguous. The CDR3 covers 14 residues. The germline V gene encodes CDR1 MGHRA and CDR2 YSYEKL. As DNA, the CDR3 is TGCGCCAGCAGCCAAGGGAGTAGTGGCAATGAGCTGTTCTTC. This sequence encodes CASSQGSSGNELFF.

This clonotype was seen a handful of times. A junction end diverges from the germline sequence, so it may reflect a read error. The genes are TRBV11-2 and TRBJ2-3; D is possibly TRBD1 (5 bases). This CDR3 has 14 amino acids. Germline lookup yields CDR1 SGHAT and CDR2 FQNNGV. CDR3 residues: CASSSGRTTGTQYF. The CDR3 DNA is TGTGCCAGCAGCTCCGGACGGACCACAGGTACGCAGTACTTT.

Concerning this clonotype: Its ends do not fully match the called genes, so a read error is possible. The chain uses TRBV6-2 or TRBV6-3 and TRBJ2-5, with TRBD2 identical over 8 bases. The CDR3 spans 18 residues. Looked up from germline, CDR1 is MNHEY and CDR2 is SVGEGT. The CDR3 protein is CANSQPGGAGGLQETQYF. In nucleotides, the CDR3 is TGTGCCAACAGTCAACCCGGGGGCGCGGGAGGTTTGCAAGAGACCCAGTACTTC.